These 21 T cell receptor beta chains originate from one sample sequenced in a study of T cell changes during pregnancy in multiple sclerosis (dated by TCRdb to about 2019). Library construction relied on the immunoSEQ multiplex PCR assay. As stored in TCRdb, this immuneACCESS dataset retains in-frame rearrangements with V and J assigned. A fraction of the clones does not appear; measured against another copy, unresolved V genes explain less than half of the discrepancy, and the remainder lacks a known reason. The sample table records just under 65,000 clones; less than 95% of these occur just once. The top ten clones comprise about 2% of the sample. Source: peripheral blood, taken in the second trimester of pregnancy. The source is a female donor in good health, enrolled as a control in a pregnancy study.

The CDR3 sequence is CASSLWLGGNRRETQYF. The CDR3 DNA is TGCGCCAGCAGCTTGTGGTTGGGCGGGAACCGACGGGAGACCCAGTACTTC. J is TRBJ2-5 and V is TRBV5-1; D is perhaps TRBD2 (6 bases). Between the trimmed V and J ends, which lost 1 base and 5 bases, there was a span of 21 bases. Germline lookup yields CDR1 SGHRS and CDR2 YFSETQ. The CDR3 is 17 residues long.

The rearrangement links TRBV19 to TRBJ1-5, with no clear D. V was cut by 2 bases and J by 2 bases, with 7 bases left in between. The germline gives CDR1 LNHDA, CDR2 SQIVND (reference sequence). The CDR3 has 14 amino acids. In DNA, the CDR3 is TGTGCCAGTAGTATAATAGTGGGCAATCAGCCCCAGCATTTT. This sequence encodes CASSIIVGNQPQHF.

The rearrangement uses TRBV6-1 and TRBJ2-2; 7 nucleotides line up with TRBD1. Germline V gives CDR1 MNHNS, CDR2 SASEGT. The V gene end was trimmed by 5 bases and the J gene end by 8 bases; junction bases not matched to a gene: 5. The CDR3 length is 13 residues. CDR3 sequence reads: CASSSTGTGELFF. DNA of the CDR3: TGTGCCAGCAGTTCGACAGGGACAGGGGAGCTGTTTTTT.

This chain uses TRBV7-9 with TRBJ1-6; D not resolved. V shed 3 bases and J shed 10 bases, with 10 bases lying between them. Germline-derived CDR1 and CDR2 are SEHNR and FQNEAQ (reference sequence). The CDR3 runs to 13 residues. The CDR3 region is CASSLEGNSPLHF. CDR3 nucleotide sequence: TGTGCCAGCAGCTTGGAGGGTAACTCACCCCTCCACTTT.

CDR3 nucleotide sequence: TGTGCCAGCAGCAAAGCGAATGACAGGGGAGATAATTCACCCCTCCACTTT. This codes for CASSKANDRGDNSPLHF. V usage is TRBV21-1 and J usage is TRBJ1-6; TRBD1, the table's D call, was not compared with the DNA. TRBV21-1 is designated a pseudogene. This CDR3 comprises 17 residues.

The rearrangement uses TRBV7-8 and TRBJ1-1; 7 bases are shared with TRBD1. V lost 9 bases to trimming and J lost 0 bases; unmatched junction nucleotides: 4. The germline gives CDR1 SGHVS, CDR2 FQNEAQ. The length of the CDR3 is 13 residues. CDR3 residues: CASTGTVNTEAFF. The CDR3 bases are TGTGCCAGTACCGGGACAGTGAACACTGAAGCTTTCTTT.

J is TRBJ1-1 and V is TRBV30; TRBD1 aligns across 8 bases. This CDR3 comprises 14 residues. With 5 bases clipped from V and 0 bases from J, the junction kept 5 bases outside the gene matches. Germline V gene sequence: CDR1 GTSNPN, CDR2 SVGIG (reference sequence). CDR3 in amino acids: CAWEGQEMNTEAFF. The DNA of the CDR3 is TGTGCCTGGGAGGGACAGGAGATGAACACTGAAGCTTTCTTT.

The chain's CDR3 is CASSLGGRLNQPQHF. For the CDR3, the DNA is TGTGCCAGCAGTTTAGGGGGCCGACTCAATCAGCCCCAGCATTTT. The genes are TRBV28 and TRBJ1-5; the D gene is possibly TRBD1 (6 bases). Germline V CDR1 and CDR2: MDHEN, SYDVKM. Trimming removed 2 bases from V and 3 bases from J, with 11 bases in between. The CDR3 has 15 amino acids.

The rearrangement links TRBV5-4 to TRBJ1-2; no clear D. CDR3 length equals 14 residues. Germline CDR1 is SGHNT and CDR2 is YYREEE (reference sequence). The ends were cut back, 0 bases at V and 3 bases at J, with 9 bases in the middle. The CDR3 bases are TGTGCCAGCAGCTTGGTGCACGGAGACTATGGCTACACCTTC. It is translated as CASSLVHGDYGYTF.

The chain is built from TRBV28 and TRBJ2-2; TRBD1 matches at 7 bases. This CDR3 has 16 amino acids. V trimming: 10 bases; J trimming: 1 base; junction bases outside the gene matches: 12. The V gene's germline CDR1 is MDHEN and CDR2 SYDVKM. CDR3: CATKTTYRGNTGELFF. CDR3 nucleotide sequence: TGTGCCACCAAAACGACCTACAGGGGGAACACCGGGGAGCTGTTTTTT.

This chain uses TRBV7-2 with TRBJ1-5; a weak D match, TRBD1 (6 bases). Germline V lookup: CDR1 SGHTA, CDR2 FQGNSA. The CDR3 sequence is 14 residues long. The V and J ends lost 3 bases and 5 bases respectively, with 11 bases between them. As DNA, the CDR3 is TGTGCCAGCAGCTTTCTACAGGGCGATCAGCCCCAGCATTTT. Amino acid sequence: CASSFLQGDQPQHF.

V is TRBV25-1 and J is TRBJ1-1; D perhaps matches TRBD1 (5 bases). Germline V gene sequence: CDR1 MGHDK, CDR2 SYGVNS. This CDR3 contains 14 residues. V lost 4 bases to trimming and J lost 6 bases, with 15 bases between them. The CDR3 sequence: CASSAQGFGAEAFF. The CDR3, as DNA: TGTGCCAGCAGTGCGCAGGGTTTTGGGGCTGAAGCTTTCTTT.

J is TRBJ1-5 and V is TRBV7-9, with D uncertain. CDR3 size: 14 residues. Trimming left V 5 bases short and J 0 bases short, with 8 bases between. Germline V gene sequence: CDR1 SEHNR, CDR2 FQNEAQ (reference sequence). For the CDR3, the DNA is TGTGCCAGCAGCCGTAGTGGTAGCAATCAGCCCCAGCATTTT. Translated: CASSRSGSNQPQHF.

The chain has TRBV29-1 and TRBJ1-5; D is ambiguous. Germline V gene lookup returns CDR1 SQVTM and CDR2 ANQGSEA. The V end was cut by 7 bases, the J end by 0 bases, with 10 bases between. The CDR3 extends over 13 amino acids. The CDR3 DNA follows: TGCAGCGCCGGTTTAGATAGCAATCAGCCCCAGCATTTT. Residues: CSAGLDSNQPQHF.

The rearrangement links TRBV15 to TRBJ2-7; 9 bases map to TRBD1. The ends lost 0 bases at V and 7 bases at J; junction bases unmatched: 10. The CDR3 loop spans 16 amino acids. Per germline, CDR1 LNHNV and CDR2 YYDKDF (reference sequence). The CDR3 region is CATSRDRGQGLWEQYF. The CDR3 nucleotides read TGTGCCACCAGCAGAGATAGGGGACAGGGACTGTGGGAGCAGTACTTC.

This chain uses TRBV11-2 with TRBJ1-1; a weak D match, TRBD1 (5 bases). The length of the CDR3 is 13 residues. Germline V lookup: CDR1 SGHAT, CDR2 FQNNGV. V lost 5 bases and J 4 bases, leaving 11 bases between the germline ends. The CDR3 sequence is CASSTQGGTEAFF. CDR3 bases: TGTGCCAGCAGCACCCAGGGTGGCACTGAAGCTTTCTTT.

This clone has only one observation. The chain uses TRBV7-9 and TRBJ2-7; 9 bases fit TRBD1. V lost 5 bases and J lost 5; bases outside the gene matches: 10. The CDR3 sequence is 15 residues long. CDR1 and CDR2 (germline): SEHNR, FQNEAQ (reference sequence). The CDR3 DNA sequence: TGTGCCAGCAGCCCCCGTGGGACAGGGTTTGACGAGCAGTACTTC. Encoded protein: CASSPRGTGFDEQYF.

Here the CDR3 DNA reads TGTGCTAGTGGTTTACTGAATGAGCAGTTCTTC. Its translation is CASGLLNEQFF. The chain links TRBV12-5 to TRBJ2-1; D is ambiguous. Trimming took off 3 bases at V and 7 bases at J, with 4 bases between the two ends. Germline-derived CDR1 and CDR2 are LGHNT and FRNRAP. This CDR3 contains 11 residues.

This rearrangement joins TRBV27 to TRBJ1-5; no definite D call. CDR3 length equals 14 residues. Germline V lookup: CDR1 MNHEY, CDR2 SMNVEV (reference sequence). Trimming left V 7 bases short and J 0 bases short, with 10 bases between. Written as DNA, the CDR3 is TGTGCCAGCAAACACCCGTATAGCAATCAGCCCCAGCATTTT. It specifies CASKHPYSNQPQHF.

The rearrangement uses TRBV21-1 and TRBJ2-3; the table's D gene call, TRBD1, was not cross checked with the DNA. TRBV21-1 is described as a pseudogene. The CDR3 is 13 amino acids. This CDR3 is CASPDRATDTQYF. The CDR3, as DNA: TGTGCCAGCCCGGACAGGGCGACAGATACGCAGTATTTT.

This clone occurred once. The genes are TRBV5-1 and TRBJ2-7, with TRBD1 identical over 10 bases. CDR3 length: 15 residues. The germline V gene encodes CDR1 SGHRS and CDR2 YFSETQ. Losses at the gene ends were 4 bases for V and 3 bases for J; bases not matched to a gene: 7. The DNA for the CDR3 is TGCGCCAGCAGCCCGGACAGGGGGTACCACTACGAGCAGTACTTC. This encodes CASSPDRGYHYEQYF.